A selection of T cell receptor beta chains follows, all from one sample in a study of T cell responses to AZD1222 COVID-19 vaccine. The protocol was immunoSEQ multiplex PCR, while the TCRdb copy is restricted to in-frame clones and leaves out a portion. The repertoire holds approximately 220,000 clones, with more than 85% as singletons. Sequences were derived from peripheral blood, sampled on day 0 of MenACWY control vaccination. Receptors were obtained from an adult in good health. CDR3s include the opening cysteine and the closing phenylalanine or tryptophan. Fields, in order: clone size, CDR3 length, J gene, V gene, CDR3 protein. Clone size appears in some rows only: once, few, many, or a class for an expanded clone.

clone_size: -
cdr3_length: 17
j_call: TRBJ2-2
v_call: TRBV7-8
cdr3_aa: CASSLNFGGRNTGELFF

clone_size: -
cdr3_length: 14
j_call: TRBJ2-2
v_call: TRBV5-5
cdr3_aa: CASSLAGGTGELFF

clone_size: -
cdr3_length: 15
j_call: TRBJ1-3
v_call: TRBV5-1
cdr3_aa: CASSLAGSTGNTIYF

clone_size: -
cdr3_length: 16
j_call: TRBJ2-5
v_call: TRBV5-1
cdr3_aa: CASSLFSGVTGETQYF

clone_size: few
cdr3_length: 14
j_call: TRBJ2-1
v_call: TRBV5-5
cdr3_aa: CASSLDSFYNEQFF

clone_size: -
cdr3_length: 13
j_call: TRBJ2-5
v_call: TRBV5-6
cdr3_aa: CASNTGRGETQYF

clone_size: -
cdr3_length: 16
j_call: TRBJ1-4
v_call: TRBV2
cdr3_aa: CATTSRDRAAGKKLFF

clone_size: -
cdr3_length: 10
j_call: TRBJ1-2
v_call: TRBV20-1
cdr3_aa: CSATGEGYTF

clone_size: -
cdr3_length: 16
j_call: TRBJ1-4
v_call: TRBV6-6
cdr3_aa: CASSYPEGPTNEKLFF

clone_size: -
cdr3_length: 15
j_call: TRBJ1-2
v_call: TRBV28
cdr3_aa: CASTSLPPGTYGYTF

clone_size: -
cdr3_length: 18
j_call: TRBJ1-1
v_call: TRBV7-8
cdr3_aa: CASSPKNWGSPSTTEAFF

clone_size: -
cdr3_length: 15
j_call: TRBJ1-5
v_call: TRBV6-6
cdr3_aa: CASSSGGASNQPQHF

clone_size: -
cdr3_length: 13
j_call: TRBJ2-1
v_call: TRBV6-5
cdr3_aa: CASSQGQFYEQFF

clone_size: -
cdr3_length: 15
j_call: TRBJ1-1
v_call: TRBV6-5
cdr3_aa: CASSYSDRMNTEAFF

clone_size: once
cdr3_length: 14
j_call: TRBJ1-6
v_call: TRBV7-9
cdr3_aa: CASSLGTANSPLHF

clone_size: once
cdr3_length: 15
j_call: TRBJ1-3
v_call: TRBV19
cdr3_aa: CASSIRDFSGNTIYF

clone_size: -
cdr3_length: 15
j_call: TRBJ2-2
v_call: TRBV7-2
cdr3_aa: CASSLRLVRTGELFF

clone_size: -
cdr3_length: 16
j_call: TRBJ1-2
v_call: TRBV2
cdr3_aa: CASSAHPPGVNYGYTF

clone_size: -
cdr3_length: 14
j_call: TRBJ1-2
v_call: TRBV2
cdr3_aa: CASRPGTADGGYTF

clone_size: -
cdr3_length: 14
j_call: TRBJ2-2
v_call: TRBV5-1
cdr3_aa: CASSVGPSTGELFF

clone_size: -
cdr3_length: 11
j_call: TRBJ2-5
v_call: TRBV2
cdr3_aa: CARTDQETQYF

clone_size: -
cdr3_length: 15
j_call: TRBJ1-1
v_call: TRBV19
cdr3_aa: CASSIGGTGGTEAFF

clone_size: -
cdr3_length: 15
j_call: TRBJ1-5
v_call: TRBV30
cdr3_aa: CAWSADGYSNQPQHF

clone_size: -
cdr3_length: 18
j_call: TRBJ1-2
v_call: TRBV7-9
cdr3_aa: CASSLRSGQASTNYGYTF

clone_size: -
cdr3_length: 16
j_call: TRBJ1-2
v_call: TRBV3-1/TRBV3-2
cdr3_aa: CASSQVETAPPYGYTF

clone_size: -
cdr3_length: 15
j_call: TRBJ2-6
v_call: TRBV25-1
cdr3_aa: CASSDRGPGANVLTF

clone_size: -
cdr3_length: 14
j_call: TRBJ1-2
v_call: TRBV5-6
cdr3_aa: CASSLGQADYGYTF

clone_size: -
cdr3_length: 15
j_call: TRBJ1-6
v_call: TRBV4-3
cdr3_aa: CASSQVAGQGSPVHF

clone_size: few
cdr3_length: 13
j_call: TRBJ1-4
v_call: TRBV6-5
cdr3_aa: CASSWQGREKLFF

clone_size: -
cdr3_length: 13
j_call: TRBJ1-1
v_call: TRBV4-1
cdr3_aa: CASSQAPETEAFF

clone_size: -
cdr3_length: 15
j_call: TRBJ2-1
v_call: TRBV3-1/TRBV3-2
cdr3_aa: CASSQVAGGPFVQFF

clone_size: -
cdr3_length: 11
j_call: TRBJ1-2
v_call: TRBV19
cdr3_aa: CASSTHGGYTF

clone_size: few
cdr3_length: 16
j_call: TRBJ1-2
v_call: TRBV18
cdr3_aa: CASSPTLGQGNYGYTF

clone_size: -
cdr3_length: 15
j_call: TRBJ1-3
v_call: TRBV6-5
cdr3_aa: CASSYLTGEGNTIYF

clone_size: -
cdr3_length: 16
j_call: TRBJ2-2
v_call: TRBV7-8
cdr3_aa: CASSFRGAGAPGELFF

clone_size: few
cdr3_length: 13
j_call: TRBJ2-2
v_call: TRBV2
cdr3_aa: CASSVRGSGELFF

clone_size: -
cdr3_length: 15
j_call: TRBJ2-5
v_call: TRBV30
cdr3_aa: CAWSGAGIRAETQYF

clone_size: -
cdr3_length: 15
j_call: TRBJ1-1
v_call: TRBV5-6
cdr3_aa: CASSLGRGQNTEAFF

clone_size: -
cdr3_length: 12
j_call: TRBJ1-1
v_call: TRBV19
cdr3_aa: CASSLRSGVAFF

clone_size: -
cdr3_length: 16
j_call: TRBJ2-3
v_call: TRBV7-9
cdr3_aa: CASSITSGGGADTQYF

clone_size: -
cdr3_length: 13
j_call: TRBJ1-5
v_call: TRBV20-1
cdr3_aa: CSATDSNNQPQHF

clone_size: -
cdr3_length: 16
j_call: TRBJ2-3
v_call: TRBV5-6
cdr3_aa: CASSRRLAEPTDTQYF